These 13 T cell receptor beta chains were all obtained from the same sample, sequenced in a study of blood T cell repertoires in COVID-19. Measured with immunoSEQ multiplex PCR; TCRdb has only the in-frame clones, and not every one. The data show 70,000 to 85,000 clones, with 80% to 90% seen just once and 15% to 19% held by the top ten. Material: peripheral blood. Every receptor here comes from a woman of 80 years or more with acute or convalescent COVID-19.

The rearrangement joins TRBV30 to TRBJ1-6; 7 bases align to TRBD1. Trimming cost V 5 bases and J 3 bases; bases outside gene matches: 1. The V gene's germline CDR1 is GTSNPN and CDR2 SVGIG (reference sequence). This CDR3 is 13 amino acids long. CDR3 loop: CAWRQGYNSPLHF. The CDR3 coding sequence is TGTGCCTGGCGACAGGGCTATAATTCACCCCTCCACTTT.

The V and J genes are TRBV5-1 and TRBJ2-1; weak D call: TRBD2 (5 bases). The V gene lost 0 bases and the J gene lost 0 bases, with 10 bases spanning the gap. The germline V gene encodes CDR1 SGHRS and CDR2 YFSETQ. This CDR3 has 16 amino acids. The CDR3 loop reads CASSLGGLSSYNEQFF. The CDR3 coding sequence is TGCGCCAGCAGCTTGGGAGGGCTGAGCTCCTACAATGAGCAGTTCTTC.

The genes are TRBV6-5 and TRBJ2-7; a weak D match, TRBD2 (7 bases). Trimming took off 10 bases at V and 1 base at J, with 17 bases between the two ends. Germline V lookup: CDR1 MNHEY, CDR2 SVGAGI. CDR3 size: 14 residues. This CDR3 reads CATGRGTDSYEQYF. DNA for the CDR3: TGTGCCACGGGGAGGGGGACGGATTCCTACGAGCAGTACTTC.

The rearrangement uses TRBV24-1 and TRBJ2-5, with D perhaps TRBD1 (7 bases). Trimming shortened V by 5 bases and J by 4 bases, and 22 bases separated the two germline ends. Germline CDR1 and CDR2: KGHDR and SFDVKD. The CDR3 is 17 amino acids. The CDR3 coding sequence is TGTGCCACCAGTGGTGGAAGGGGGCGGGATTTAGGAGAGACCCAGTACTTC. Translating it yields CATSGGRGRDLGETQYF.

V is TRBV13 and J is TRBJ2-3; 14 nucleotides match TRBD2. V was clipped by 5 bases and J by 4 bases; unmatched bases: 14. CDR1 and CDR2 (germline): PRHDT, FYEKMQ (reference sequence). The CDR3 loop spans 19 amino acids. CDR3 loop: CASSTPGLAGVTFADTQYF. As DNA, the CDR3 is TGTGCCAGCAGCACCCCGGGACTAGCGGGGGTAACGTTCGCAGATACGCAGTATTTT.

This chain joins TRBV19 and TRBJ1-1; 7 bases align to TRBD1. CDR3 length: 16 residues. In germline, CDR1 is LNHDA, CDR2 SQIVND (reference sequence). With 8 bases clipped from V and 4 bases from J, the junction kept 16 bases outside the gene matches. The CDR3 sequence is CASSSVRQGRGTEAFF. The CDR3 DNA reads as TGTGCCAGTTCCTCAGTGAGACAGGGTAGAGGCACTGAAGCTTTCTTT. The entire variable domain, with the rest obtained from reference TRBV19 and TRBJ1-1, is as follows: DGGITQSPKYLFRKEGQNVTLSCEQNLNHDAMYWYRQDPGQGLRLIYYSQIVNDFQKGDIAEGYSVSREKKESFPLTVTSAQKNPTAFYLCASSSVRQGRGTEAFFGQGTRLTVV.

In this sample, this clone is medium-sized. The chain has TRBV6-5 and TRBJ2-2, with D unresolved. CDR3 length: 13 amino acids. V gave up 5 bases and J gave up 6 bases, with 10 bases separating them. Germline-derived CDR1 and CDR2 are MNHEY and SVGAGI. In nucleotides, the CDR3 is TGTGCCAGCAGTACCCCCCGGGCCGGGGAGCTGTTTTTT. Its translation: CASSTPRAGELFF.

V is TRBV11-2 and J is TRBJ1-2, with 7 bases lining up with TRBD1. Trimming cost V 6 bases and J 3 bases; bases outside gene matches: 7. The CDR3 totals 14 residues. The germline V gene encodes CDR1 SGHAT and CDR2 FQNNGV. Here the CDR3 DNA reads TGTGCCAGCAGGCCTACAGGGGTTGACTATGGCTACACCTTC. It codes for CASRPTGVDYGYTF.

The chain uses TRBV2 and TRBJ1-2; D is undetermined. Germline CDR1 reads SNHLY; CDR2 reads FYNNEI. The CDR3 extends over 15 amino acids. V was shortened by 0 bases and J by 8 bases, with 16 bases between the two germline ends. In DNA form, the CDR3 reads TGTGCCAGCAGTGAAGCGAGGGCCTCCCCGGCGGGCTACACCTTC. Translating it yields CASSEARASPAGYTF.

The chain carries TRBV9 and TRBJ1-5; 8 bases are a match to TRBD1. V was clipped by 3 bases and J by 5 bases; unmatched bases: 7. Germline values: CDR1 SGDLS, CDR2 YYNGEE. CDR3 length: 15 amino acids. The CDR3 DNA is TGTGCCAGCAGCGCAGGGGACAGGCCGCATCAGCCCCAGCATTTT. Residues: CASSAGDRPHQPQHF.

This clone was recorded only once. V usage is TRBV30 and J usage is TRBJ1-2, with D maybe TRBD1 (6 bases). The germline V and J ends were trimmed by 0 bases and 8 bases, with 16 bases remaining between them. CDR1 GTSNPN and CDR2 SVGIG come from the germline V gene (reference sequence). The CDR3 runs 14 residues. The CDR3 DNA follows: TGTGCCTGGAGTGTAATGGGGGCTCTGTGGGGCTACACCTTC. Its protein is CAWSVMGALWGYTF.

The gene calls are TRBV9 and TRBJ1-2, with TRBD1 matching 10 bases. Germline CDR1 SGDLS, CDR2 YYNGEE. Trimming removed 3 bases from V and 8 bases from J; junction bases left unmatched: 7. CDR3 length: 14 residues. The DNA of the CDR3 is TGTGCCAGCAGCGGGGACAGGGGACTGAGAGGCTACACCTTC. Translation: CASSGDRGLRGYTF.

This clone was counted a few times. The chain is built from TRBV5-6 and TRBJ2-7, with D uncertain. Trimming pared 5 bases from V and 5 bases from J, leaving 11 bases between. CDR1 and CDR2 from the germline V gene are SGHDT and YYEEEE. The CDR3 has 12 amino acids. The CDR3 coding sequence is TGTGCCAGCAGACGGGTCCAAAACGAGCAGTACTTC. It translates to CASRRVQNEQYF.